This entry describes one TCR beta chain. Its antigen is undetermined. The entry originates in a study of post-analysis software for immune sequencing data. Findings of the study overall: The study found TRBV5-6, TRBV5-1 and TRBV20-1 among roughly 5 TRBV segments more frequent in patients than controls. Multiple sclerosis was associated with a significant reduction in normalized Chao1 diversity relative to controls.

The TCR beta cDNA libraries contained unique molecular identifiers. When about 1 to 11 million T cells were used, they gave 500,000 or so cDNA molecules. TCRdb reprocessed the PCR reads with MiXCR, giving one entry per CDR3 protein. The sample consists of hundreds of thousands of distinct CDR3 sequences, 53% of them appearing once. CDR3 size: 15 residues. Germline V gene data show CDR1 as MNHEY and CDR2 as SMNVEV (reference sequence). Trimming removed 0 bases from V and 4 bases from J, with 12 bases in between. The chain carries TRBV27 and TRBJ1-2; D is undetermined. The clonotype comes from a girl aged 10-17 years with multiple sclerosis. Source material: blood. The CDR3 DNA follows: TGTGCCAGCAGTTTATCAGCCATTGAGGGCTATGGCTACACCTTC. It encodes CASSLSAIEGYGYTF.